This TCR beta chain was identified in a study of CD8 T cells in Susac syndrome. Negative isolation yielded CD4+ and CD8+ T cells, and FACS enriched TEMRA cells. The CDR3 has 17 amino acids. Germline V lookup: CDR1 GTSNPN, CDR2 SVGIG (reference sequence). V dropped 6 bases and J dropped 2; count of bases not matched to a gene: 14. An amount of RNA that ranged from roughly 0.5 to 1 ug was reverse transcribed with random hexamers. Via MiXCR, TCRdb re-called the immunoSEQ multiplex PCR reads, giving one row per CDR3 protein. The data contain 78,000 or so distinct CDR3 sequences, just under 95% of them seen just once; the ten biggest clones take up under 0.5%.

The chain employs TRBV30 and TRBJ2-1, with 9 bases lining up with TRBD2. Sample: CD8+ T cells from PBMCs. The TCR comes from a human donor with multiple sclerosis. CDR3 loop: CACTNCGGGGAYNEQFF. The DNA of the CDR3 is TGTGCCTGCACTAACTGTGGGGGCGGGGGGGCCTACAATGAGCAGTTCTTC. Supplemented by reference TRBV30 and TRBJ2-1, the full variable domain reads SQTIHQWPATLVQPVGSPLSLECTVEGTSNPNLYWYRQAAGRGLQLLFYSVGIGQISSEVPQNLSASRPQDRQFILSSKKLLLSDSGFYLCACTNCGGGGAYNEQFFGPGTRLTVL.